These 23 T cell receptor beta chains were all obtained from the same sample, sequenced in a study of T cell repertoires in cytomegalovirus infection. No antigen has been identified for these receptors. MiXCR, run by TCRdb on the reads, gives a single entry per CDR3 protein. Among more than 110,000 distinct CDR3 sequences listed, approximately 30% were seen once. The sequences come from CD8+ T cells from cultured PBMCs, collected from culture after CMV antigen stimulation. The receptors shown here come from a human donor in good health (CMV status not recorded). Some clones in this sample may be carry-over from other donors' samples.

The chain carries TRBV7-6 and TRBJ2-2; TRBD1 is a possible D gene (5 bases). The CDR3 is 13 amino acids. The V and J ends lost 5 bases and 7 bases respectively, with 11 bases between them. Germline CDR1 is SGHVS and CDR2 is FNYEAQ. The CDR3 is CASSPTGGGELFF. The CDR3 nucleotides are TGTGCCAGCAGCCCAACAGGTGGCGGGGAGCTGTTTTTT.

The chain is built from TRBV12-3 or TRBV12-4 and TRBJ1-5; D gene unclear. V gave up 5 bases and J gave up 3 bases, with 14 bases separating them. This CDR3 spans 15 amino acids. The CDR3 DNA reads TGTGCCAGCAGTCCCTCGGGAACAGTCAATCAGCCCCAGCATTTT. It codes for CASSPSGTVNQPQHF.

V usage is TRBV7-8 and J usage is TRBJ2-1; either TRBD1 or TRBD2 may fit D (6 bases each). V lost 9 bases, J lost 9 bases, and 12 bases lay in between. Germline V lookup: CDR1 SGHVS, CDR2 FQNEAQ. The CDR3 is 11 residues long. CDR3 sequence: CASTEGGEQFF. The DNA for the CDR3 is TGTGCCAGTACCGAGGGGGGTGAGCAGTTCTTC.

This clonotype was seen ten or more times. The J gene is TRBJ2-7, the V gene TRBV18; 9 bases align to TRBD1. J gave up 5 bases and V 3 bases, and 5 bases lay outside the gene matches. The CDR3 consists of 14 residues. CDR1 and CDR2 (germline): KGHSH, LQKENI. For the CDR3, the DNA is TGTGCCAGCTCACCGACAGGGGGGTATGACGAGCAGTACTTC. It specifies CASSPTGGYDEQYF.

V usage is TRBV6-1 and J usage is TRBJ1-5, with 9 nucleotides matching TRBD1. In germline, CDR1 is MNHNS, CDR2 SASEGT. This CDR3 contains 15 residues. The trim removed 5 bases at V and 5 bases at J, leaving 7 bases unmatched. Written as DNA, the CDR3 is TGTGCCAGCAGTCGACAGGGGGGGGCTTATCAGCCCCAGCATTTT. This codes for CASSRQGGAYQPQHF.

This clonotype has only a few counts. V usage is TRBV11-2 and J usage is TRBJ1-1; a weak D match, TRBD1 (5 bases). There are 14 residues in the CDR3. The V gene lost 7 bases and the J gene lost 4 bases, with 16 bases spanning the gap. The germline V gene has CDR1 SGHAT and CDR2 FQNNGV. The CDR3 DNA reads TGTGCCAGCACCCAATGGGGGGAGGGCACTGAAGCTTTCTTT. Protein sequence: CASTQWGEGTEAFF.

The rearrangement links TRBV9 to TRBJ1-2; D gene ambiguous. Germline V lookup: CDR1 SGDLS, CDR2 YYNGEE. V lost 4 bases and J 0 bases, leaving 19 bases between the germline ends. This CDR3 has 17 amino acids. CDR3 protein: CASSLDPGPRANYGYTF. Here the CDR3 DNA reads TGTGCCAGCAGCTTAGACCCTGGACCGCGAGCTAACTATGGCTACACCTTC.

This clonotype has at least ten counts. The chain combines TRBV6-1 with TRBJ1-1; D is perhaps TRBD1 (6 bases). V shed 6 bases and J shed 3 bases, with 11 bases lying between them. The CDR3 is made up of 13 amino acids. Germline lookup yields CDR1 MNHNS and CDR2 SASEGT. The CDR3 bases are TGTGCCAGCAGAGAGCCAGGGGACACTGAAGCTTTCTTT. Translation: CASREPGDTEAFF.

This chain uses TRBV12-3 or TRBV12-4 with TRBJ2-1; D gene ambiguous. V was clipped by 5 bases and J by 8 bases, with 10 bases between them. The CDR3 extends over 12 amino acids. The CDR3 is CASSLWGDEQFF. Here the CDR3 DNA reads TGTGCCAGCAGTCTATGGGGTGATGAGCAGTTCTTC.

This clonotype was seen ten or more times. CDR3 loop: CASRPLAGLYF. CDR3 coding DNA: TGTGCCAGCAGACCTTTAGCGGGCCTGTATTTT. V gene TRBV7-2 combines with J gene TRBJ2-3; 7 nucleotides line up with TRBD2. Looked up from germline, CDR1 is SGHTA and CDR2 is FQGNSA. V gave up 6 bases and J gave up 14 bases; unmatched junction bases: 8. The CDR3 consists of 11 residues.

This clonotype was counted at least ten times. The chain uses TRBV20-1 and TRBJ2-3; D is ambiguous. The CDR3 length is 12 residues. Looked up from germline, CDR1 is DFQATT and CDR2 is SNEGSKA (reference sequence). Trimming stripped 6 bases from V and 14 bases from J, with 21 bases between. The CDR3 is CSARTLKGKGYF. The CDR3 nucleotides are TGCAGTGCGAGAACCCTGAAGGGAAAAGGGTATTTT.

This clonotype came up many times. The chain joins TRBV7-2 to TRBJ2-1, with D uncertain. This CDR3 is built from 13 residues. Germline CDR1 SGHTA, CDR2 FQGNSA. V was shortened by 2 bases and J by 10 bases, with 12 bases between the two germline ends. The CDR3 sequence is CASSLNPIREQFF. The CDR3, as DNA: TGTGCCAGCAGCTTAAACCCGATCCGCGAGCAGTTCTTC.

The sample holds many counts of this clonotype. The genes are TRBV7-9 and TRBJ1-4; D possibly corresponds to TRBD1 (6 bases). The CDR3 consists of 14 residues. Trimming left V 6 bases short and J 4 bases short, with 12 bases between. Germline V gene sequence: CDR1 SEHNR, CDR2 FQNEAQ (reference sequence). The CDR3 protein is CASSSGHHNEKLFF. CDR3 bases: TGTGCCAGCAGTTCGGGACACCATAATGAAAAACTGTTTTTT.

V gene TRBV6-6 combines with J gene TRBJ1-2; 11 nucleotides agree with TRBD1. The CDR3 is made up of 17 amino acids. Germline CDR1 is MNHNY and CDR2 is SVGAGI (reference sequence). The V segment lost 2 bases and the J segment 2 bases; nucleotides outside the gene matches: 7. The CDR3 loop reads CASSYPRTGGPNYGYTF. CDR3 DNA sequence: TGTGCCAGCAGTTACCCACGGACAGGGGGCCCGAACTATGGCTACACCTTC.

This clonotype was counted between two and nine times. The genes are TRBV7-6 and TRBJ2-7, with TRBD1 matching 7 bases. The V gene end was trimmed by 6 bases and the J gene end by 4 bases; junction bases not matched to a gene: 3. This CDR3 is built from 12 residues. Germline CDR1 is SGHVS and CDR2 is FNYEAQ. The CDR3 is CASRGDSYEQYF. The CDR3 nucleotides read TGTGCCAGCAGGGGGGACAGTTACGAGCAGTACTTC.

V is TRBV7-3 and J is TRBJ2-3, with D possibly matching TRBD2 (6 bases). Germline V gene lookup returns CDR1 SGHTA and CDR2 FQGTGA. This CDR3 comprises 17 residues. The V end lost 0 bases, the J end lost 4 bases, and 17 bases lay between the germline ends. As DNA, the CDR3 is TGTGCCAGCAGCTTAACGTTGCGGGGTACGGGCGCAGATACGCAGTATTTT. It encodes CASSLTLRGTGADTQYF.

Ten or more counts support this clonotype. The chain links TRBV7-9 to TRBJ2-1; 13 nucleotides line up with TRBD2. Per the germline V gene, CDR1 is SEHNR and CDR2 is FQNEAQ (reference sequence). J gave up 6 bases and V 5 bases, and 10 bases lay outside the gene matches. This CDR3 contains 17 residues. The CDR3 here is CASSRTSGSRRGNEQFF. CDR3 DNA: TGTGCCAGCAGCCGGACTAGCGGGAGCAGGAGAGGCAATGAGCAGTTCTTC. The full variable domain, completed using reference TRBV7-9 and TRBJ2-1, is DTGVSQNPRHKITKRGQNVTFRCDPISEHNRLYWYRQTLGQGPEFLTYFQNEAQLEKSRLLSDRFSAERPKGSFSTLEIQRTEQGDSAMYLCASSRTSGSRRGNEQFFGPGTRLTVL.

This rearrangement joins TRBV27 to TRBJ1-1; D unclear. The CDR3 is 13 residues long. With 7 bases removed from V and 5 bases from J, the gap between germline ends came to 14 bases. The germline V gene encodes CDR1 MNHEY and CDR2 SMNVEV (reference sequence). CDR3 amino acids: CASNGPSGTEAFF. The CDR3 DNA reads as TGTGCCAGCAATGGCCCCTCGGGTACTGAAGCTTTCTTT.

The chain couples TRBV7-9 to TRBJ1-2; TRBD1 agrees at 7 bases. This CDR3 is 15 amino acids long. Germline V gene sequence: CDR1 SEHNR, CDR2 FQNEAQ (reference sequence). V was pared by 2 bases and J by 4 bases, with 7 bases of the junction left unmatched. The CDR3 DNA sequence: TGTGCCAGCAGCTTAATTACAGGGGCTCCCTATGGCTACACCTTC. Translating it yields CASSLITGAPYGYTF. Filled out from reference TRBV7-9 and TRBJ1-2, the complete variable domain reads DTGVSQNPRHKITKRGQNVTFRCDPISEHNRLYWYRQTLGQGPEFLTYFQNEAQLEKSRLLSDRFSAERPKGSFSTLEIQRTEQGDSAMYLCASSLITGAPYGYTFGSGTRLTVV.

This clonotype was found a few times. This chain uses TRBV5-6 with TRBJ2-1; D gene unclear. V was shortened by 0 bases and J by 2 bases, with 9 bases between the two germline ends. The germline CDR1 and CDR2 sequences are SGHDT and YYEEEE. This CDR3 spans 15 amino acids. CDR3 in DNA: TGTGCCAGCAGCTTGGACCGCATTCCCTACAATGAGCAGTTCTTC. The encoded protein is CASSLDRIPYNEQFF.

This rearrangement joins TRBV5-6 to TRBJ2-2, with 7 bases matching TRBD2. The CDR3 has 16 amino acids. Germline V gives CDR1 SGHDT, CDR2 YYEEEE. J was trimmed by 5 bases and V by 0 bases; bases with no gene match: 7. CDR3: CASSLELVGRTGELFF. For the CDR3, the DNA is TGTGCCAGCAGCTTGGAGTTGGTCGGGAGGACCGGGGAGCTGTTTTTT. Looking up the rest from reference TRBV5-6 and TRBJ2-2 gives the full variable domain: DAGVTQSPTHLIKTRGQQVTLRCSPKSGHDTVSWYQQALGQGPQFIFQYYEEEERQRGNFPDRFSGHQFPNYSSELNVNALLLGDSALYLCASSLELVGRTGELFFGEGSRLTVL.

CDR3 protein: CASRRGPTDTQYF. For the CDR3, the DNA is TGTGCCAGCAGGAGGGGACCCACAGATACGCAGTATTTT. This rearrangement joins TRBV2 to TRBJ2-3, with D possibly being TRBD1 or TRBD2 (5 bases each). Trimming removed 6 bases from V and 2 bases from J, with 9 bases in between. Germline loops: CDR1 SNHLY, CDR2 FYNNEI. The CDR3 totals 13 residues.

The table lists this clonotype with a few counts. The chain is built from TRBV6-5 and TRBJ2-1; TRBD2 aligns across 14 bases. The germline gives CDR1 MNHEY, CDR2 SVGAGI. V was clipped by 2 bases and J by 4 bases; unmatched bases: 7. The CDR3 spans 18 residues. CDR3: CASSYRRGTSGRYNEQFF. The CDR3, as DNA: TGTGCCAGCAGTTACCGGAGGGGGACTAGCGGGAGATACAATGAGCAGTTCTTC.